This record looks at one TCR beta chain sequence and its context. Which antigen it targets is not known. Germline and junction disagree at one end, which may indicate a read error. Without any cell sorting, total RNA and DNA were co-extracted from approximately 20-30 mg of bulk tissue using the AllPrep DNA/RNA mini kit. Between November 2015 and early 2016, roughly five patients in China with histopathologically diagnosed primary liver carcinoma had their tumors surgically resected. Chronic HBV infection was present in the patients, and the patients were treatment-naive at sampling. Fresh tumor and adjacent tissue pieces were bisected; one half was stored in RNAlater at -80°C, the other sent for histology. The entry originates in a study of tumor-infiltrating lymphocytes in primary liver carcinoma (dated by TCRdb to 2015 to 2018). Looking at the study overall: Hepatocellular carcinoma (four) or combined HCC and intrahepatic cholangiocarcinoma (one) was present in the five patients, who were three men and two women aged 30 to 69 years. Samples yielded roughly 3.5 to 7.5 million productive TCRbeta reads; read depth did not differ significantly between tissue types. Across five regions of each liver tumor, along with adjacent normal tissue and blood, the study brought together TCRbeta repertoire sequencing, expression microarrays and whole-exome sequencing. A total of around 35 specimens from 5 patients went through TCRbeta repertoire sequencing, namely 25 tumor regions, 5 adjacent noncancerous liver tissues and 5 peripheral blood samples. The tumors of the five patients were staged as T1-T3 N0M0, with maximum diameters ranging from roughly 4 to 10 cm. Technical replicate repertoires showed high reproducibility, with mean shared-clone rates roughly 0.87 and correlation coefficients above 0.98.

TCRbeta-specific cDNA was reverse-transcribed from approximately 500 ng total RNA using a constant-region primer and ProtoScript II reverse transcriptase. TCRbeta libraries were built with three nested multiplex PCR rounds, a slightly modified ARM-PCR procedure. The first two PCR rounds used multiplex TRBV1-TRBV30 forward primers with a Cbeta reverse primer, each for roughly 11 cycles. Sample barcodes and Illumina adapters were attached in a final 25-cycle PCR using Deep VentR polymerase. Before sequencing, amplicons between 200 and 500 bp were purified from gel using a QIAquick gel extraction kit. An Illumina HiSeq 2500 was used to sequence the TCRbeta amplicons, generating 250-bp paired-end reads. The authors processed their data as follows. Quality trimming of reads was performed with Trimmomatic v0.33, and paired reads were merged with FLASH v1.2.11 so that full CDR3 sequences could be recovered. MiGEC v1.2.1b assigned V, D and J germline segments to the rearranged TCRbeta sequences. Clonotype statistics and Shannon-Wiener diversity indices were computed with VDJtools v1.0.0. Except for diversity analysis, only the 250 most abundant clonotypes of each sample were used in subsequent analyses to reduce sampling bias. The raw public reads went through TCRdb reprocessing: fastp at Q25, MiXCR clone calling, in-frame beta chains kept. Identical CDR3 proteins give one entry, which carries the most common genes and DNA. TCRdb, not the original authors, processed these V and J calls. This sample has about 120,000 distinct CDR3 sequences in its table, and approximately 71% of those were observed once. The leading ten clones occupy 8.1% of the sample.

The cysteine opens and the phenylalanine closes a CDR3 of 16 amino acids. This entry keeps only the CDR3 DNA: 48 bases, framed from base 1. From the germline V gene, CDR1 is SGHRS and CDR2 is YFSETQ. The investigation overall reported the following: Only the TCR beta chain was sequenced, which likely underestimates true repertoire diversity because unpaired alpha chains were not captured. Only five patients were included in the study, and the authors note that the findings should be validated in a larger study. Bulk unsorted samples precluded comparing CD4+ and CD8+ T cell repertoires. Pairs of tumor regions showed greater repertoire overlap (mean roughly 35%) than tumor-adjacent pairs (roughly 17%) or tumor-blood pairs (roughly 15%), which is consistent with antigen-driven expansion. Compared with blood, tumors had a significantly larger share of the repertoire taken up by the top 250 clones (p = 0.039).

Sequenced sample: tumor-adjacent normal liver tissue. The chain was built from TRBV5-1 and TRBJ2-2, with a tentative D gene TRBD2 over 6 matching bases. This sequence originates from a woman aged 55-70 years with primary liver carcinoma and hepatitis B virus infection. The DNA sequence reads TGCGCCAGCAGCTTGGTTCCTGCGGGACGGACCGGGAAGCTGTGTTTT. Its amino acids are CASSLVPAGRTGKLCF.